This T cell receptor (beta chain) derives from a study of neurological immune-mediated disorders (dated by TCRdb to about 2019). Turning to the overall study: The study compared peripheral blood TCR-beta repertoires of HTLV-I-associated myelopathy (HAM/TSP) patients, multiple sclerosis patients and healthy controls using UMI-based sequencing. The cohort comprised 68 subjects: around 15 HAM/TSP patients, approximately 34 multiple sclerosis patients and 20 or so healthy controls. Longitudinal samples, technical triplicates and paired sorted CD4+ and CD8+ T-cell subsets, alongside PBMC samples, were included among the roughly 97 TCR-beta libraries. Longitudinal HAM/TSP and healthy donors were sampled at 3 time-points each (roughly 3-45 month intervals).

To synthesize cDNA, template-switch 5'RACE was performed with a primer carrying a 10-nucleotide random unique molecular identifier so that each TCR transcript was tagged. Each sequencing run produced over 190 million TCR-beta sequences covering 15-18 subjects. The RNeasy kit was used for extraction of total RNA. TCR-beta VDJ regions were amplified with primers for the TCR constant region and the 5'RACE anchor, using the KAPA Real-time Library Amplification kit. Sample indexes and Illumina adaptors were added in a first PCR, after which library yield was increased in a second PCR. The roughly 650 bp TCR product was size-selected on a 2% E-gel SizeSelection system after Ampure bead purification. Before pooling, libraries had their quality checked on a Bioanalyzer, their concentration measured with Qubit, and their quantity determined with the Kapa Library Quantification kit. An Illumina HiSeq 2500 sequenced the libraries paired-end 2 x 150 bp. To increase sequence diversity, roughly 24-31% phiX was spiked into each library pool. The paper's processing steps were these. Quality-filtered reads were processed with the UMI-based MiGEC pipeline, which removed over 75% of raw TCR sequences during error correction. VDJ genes were aligned to IMGT germline references, and each clonotype was defined by a unique CDR3 amino acid sequence together with V-J genes. Clonal expansion, Shannon diversity and CDR3 relatedness (CalcPairwiseDistances, ClusterSamples) were evaluated with VDJtools, and phylogenetic trees were built with CLCbio workbench. Using coefficient-of-variation modelling across technical triplicates, the study counted a clone as expanded if it had at least 8 unique UMIs. TCRdb's own reprocessing of the public reads used fastp at Q25 and MiXCR and kept productive beta chains. Records with the same CDR3 protein are collapsed into one entry carrying the most frequent genes and DNA. The V and J calls come from TCRdb's annotation, not from the publication. The sample table shows about 99,000 distinct CDR3 sequences, and about a tenth are seen once. Around 3.3% of the sample is held by the ten biggest clonotypes.

CDR1 and CDR2 are drawn from the germline V gene (reference sequence): DFQATT, SNEGSKA. V is pared back by 5 bases and J by 3 bases, with 23 bases lying between the germline termini. From the cysteine up to the phenylalanine, the CDR3 has a length of 18 residues. Solely the CDR3 DNA is kept, with 54 bases framed from the first base. This clonotype was observed at least ten times. It lacks a known antigen. Nothing much larger sits one base from this clone, and base qualities are not available. What the authors observed across the whole study: TCR clonal expansion was greatest in HAM/TSP patients and smallest in MS patients, who ranked below even healthy controls. No identical CDR3 amino acid sequences were found to be shared among expanded clones across subjects, suggesting that TCR-beta repertoires were private in all groups.

In the paper's terms, the time point label means: longitudinal time-point 3. For unsorted PBMC libraries, 2 million PBMCs were used after storage in RNAlater at -80 degrees C until RNA extraction. Peripheral blood was subjected to Ficoll-Hypaque density gradient centrifugation to isolate PBMCs, which were then cryopreserved in liquid nitrogen. This TCR was recovered from a female donor with HTLV-1-associated myelopathy (HAM/TSP). The chain uses TRBV20-1 and TRBJ2-6; tentative D gene TRBD2, with 5 bases matching. The sequenced sample was PBMCs. The DNA is as follows: TGCAGTGCTGGCTTTCCGGGGTTCCGCACGAATGGGGCCAACGTCCTGACTTTC. It translates to CSAGFPGFRTNGANVLTF.